This T cell receptor beta chain appears in the sequencing data of a study of blood T cell repertoires in COVID-19. Across the study: COVID-19 samples, acute and convalescent, were from the United States, Italy and Spain. T cells, B-cell-depleted T cells, or PBMCs supplied cDNA or gDNA.

Sequencing used immunoSEQ multiplex PCR; TCRdb keeps in-frame clones, though not all of them. The sample consists of 99,000 or so clones, around nine tenths of them appearing once. Germline V gene lookup returns CDR1 WSHSY and CDR2 SAAADI. This CDR3 comprises 12 residues. V was cut by 8 bases and J by 4 bases, with 11 bases left in between. Sequences were obtained from peripheral blood. The J gene is TRBJ1-1, the V gene TRBV10-2; D is uncertain. The sequence derives from a man in his forties or fifties with COVID-19, enrolled during active disease. CDR3 loop: CASGEVGTEAFF. The CDR3 region has the DNA TGCGCCAGCGGGGAGGTGGGCACTGAAGCTTTCTTT.